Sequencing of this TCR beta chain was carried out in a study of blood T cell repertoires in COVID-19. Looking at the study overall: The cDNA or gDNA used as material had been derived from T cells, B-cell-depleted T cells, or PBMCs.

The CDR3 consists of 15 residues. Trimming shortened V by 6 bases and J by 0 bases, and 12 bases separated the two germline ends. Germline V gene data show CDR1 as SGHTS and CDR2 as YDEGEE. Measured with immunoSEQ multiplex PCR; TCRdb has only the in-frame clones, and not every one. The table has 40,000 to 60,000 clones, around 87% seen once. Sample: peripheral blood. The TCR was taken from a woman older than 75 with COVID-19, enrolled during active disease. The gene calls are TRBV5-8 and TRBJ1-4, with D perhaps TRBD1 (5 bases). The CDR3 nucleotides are TGTGCCAGCATTTATCCGGGGGCAACTAATGAAAAACTGTTTTTT. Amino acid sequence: CASIYPGATNEKLFF.